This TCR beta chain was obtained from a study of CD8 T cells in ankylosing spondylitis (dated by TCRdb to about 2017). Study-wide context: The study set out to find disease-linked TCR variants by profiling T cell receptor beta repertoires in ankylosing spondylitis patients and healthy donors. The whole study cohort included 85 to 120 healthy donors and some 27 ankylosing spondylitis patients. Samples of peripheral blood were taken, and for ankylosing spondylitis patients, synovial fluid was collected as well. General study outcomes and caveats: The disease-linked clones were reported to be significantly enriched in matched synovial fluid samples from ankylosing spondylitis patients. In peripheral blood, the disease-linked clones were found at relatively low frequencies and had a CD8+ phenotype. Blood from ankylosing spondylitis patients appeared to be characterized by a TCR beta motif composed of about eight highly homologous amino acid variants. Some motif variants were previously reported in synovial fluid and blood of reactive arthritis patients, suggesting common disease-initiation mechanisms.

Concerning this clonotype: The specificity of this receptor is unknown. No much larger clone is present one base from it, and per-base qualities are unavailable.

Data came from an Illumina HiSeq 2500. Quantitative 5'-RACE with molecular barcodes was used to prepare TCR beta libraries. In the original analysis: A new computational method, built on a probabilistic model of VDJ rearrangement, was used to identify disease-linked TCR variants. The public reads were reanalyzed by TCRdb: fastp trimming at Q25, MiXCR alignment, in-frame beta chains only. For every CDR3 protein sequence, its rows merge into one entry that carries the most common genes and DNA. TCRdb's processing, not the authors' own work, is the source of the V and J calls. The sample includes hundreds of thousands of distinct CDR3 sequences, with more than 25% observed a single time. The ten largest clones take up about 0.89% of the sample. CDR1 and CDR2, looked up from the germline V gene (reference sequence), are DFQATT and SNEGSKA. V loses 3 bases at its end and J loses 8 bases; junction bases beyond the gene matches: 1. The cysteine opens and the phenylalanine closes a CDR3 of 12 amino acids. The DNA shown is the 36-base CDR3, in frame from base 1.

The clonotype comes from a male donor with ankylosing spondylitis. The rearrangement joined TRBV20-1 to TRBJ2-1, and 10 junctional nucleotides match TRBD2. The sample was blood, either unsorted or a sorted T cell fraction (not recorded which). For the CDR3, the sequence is CSASGLADEQFF. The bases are TGCAGTGCTAGTGGACTAGCGGATGAGCAGTTCTTC.